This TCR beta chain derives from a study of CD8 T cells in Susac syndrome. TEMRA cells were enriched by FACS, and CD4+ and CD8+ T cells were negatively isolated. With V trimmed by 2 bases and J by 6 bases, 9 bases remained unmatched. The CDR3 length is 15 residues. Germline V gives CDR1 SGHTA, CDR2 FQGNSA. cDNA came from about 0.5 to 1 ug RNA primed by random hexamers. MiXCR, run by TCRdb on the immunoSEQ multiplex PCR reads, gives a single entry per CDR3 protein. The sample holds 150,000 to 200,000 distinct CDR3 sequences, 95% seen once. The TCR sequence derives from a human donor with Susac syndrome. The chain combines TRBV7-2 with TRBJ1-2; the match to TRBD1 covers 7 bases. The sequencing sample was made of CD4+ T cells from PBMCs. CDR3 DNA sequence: TGTGCCAGCAGCTTATCGGTCCAGGGGGTAAATGGCTACACCTTC. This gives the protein CASSLSVQGVNGYTF.